This section outlines one TCR beta chain sequence together with its context. These data belong to a study of T cell responses to AZD1222 COVID-19 vaccine. The data were produced by immunoSEQ multiplex PCR, yet TCRdb's version contains in-frame clones alone and is incomplete. Here the sample spans 150,000 to 200,000 clones, approximately 95% being singletons. The input for sequencing was peripheral blood, taken on day 0 of AZD1222 vaccination. This clonotype originated in an adult in good health.

The CDR3 loop reads CASSLMGGGGNEQFF. The CDR3 region has the DNA TGTGCCAGCAGTTTAATGGGGGGGGGCGGAAATGAGCAGTTCTTC. The chain has TRBV27 and TRBJ2-1, with D maybe TRBD2 (7 bases). Per germline, CDR1 MNHEY and CDR2 SMNVEV (reference sequence). The V gene lost 2 bases and the J gene lost 7 bases, with 15 bases spanning the gap. This CDR3 is 15 amino acids long.